This T cell receptor beta chain is from a study of blood T cells in healthy people across ages. It was with a sample-barcoded 5' primer and a J-beta primer mix that a second PCR of roughly 7 to 12 cycles was run. Each cDNA molecule, via a template-switch adaptor with 12 random nucleotides, was tagged. Each CDR3 protein is one row after TCRdb ran MiXCR on the 5' RACE reads. The repertoire has 650,000 to 1,000,000 distinct CDR3 sequences, about 36% of them found once; the top ten carry over 10%. The study's findings and limits: Because donor CMV status was unknown, expanded clonotype changes were possibly confounded. Diversity was estimated from one million T cells, and these estimates were considered underestimates. Roughly linear age-related decline in beta diversity appeared, significant by age about 37.

In this sample, this clonotype turned up many times. What it binds is unknown. The germline V gene encodes CDR1 DFQATT and CDR2 SNEGSKA (reference sequence). With V trimmed by 6 bases and J by 2 bases, 10 bases remained unmatched. This CDR3 region has 15 residues. This clonotype originated in a man between 18 and 35 years old in good health. The V and J genes are TRBV20-1 and TRBJ2-1, with TRBD1 matching over 7 bases. The specimen sequenced was blood. The CDR3: CSAPGQARTYNEQFF. The CDR3 nucleotides are TGCAGTGCACCCGGACAGGCCAGGACCTACAATGAGCAGTTCTTC.